What follows is one T cell receptor (beta chain) and its context. The sample originates from a study of cytomegalovirus exposure and HLA in healthy donors. In the PCR, 60 Vbeta and 13 Jbeta primers were used. The assay was immunoSEQ multiplex PCR, and TCRdb's table has in-frame clones only and misses some. The data show tens of thousands of clones, with roughly 79% seen just once and 5.5% to 7.5% held by the top ten. The germline V and J ends were trimmed by 2 bases and 3 bases, with 16 bases remaining between them. From germline, CDR1 is LGHNA and CDR2 YSLEER. The CDR3 is made up of 16 amino acids. V gene TRBV4-3 combines with J gene TRBJ1-1; D is perhaps TRBD1 (5 bases). The receptor was derived from a female donor in good health and CMV-seronegative. Sequencing was carried out using PBMCs. The CDR3 spells CASSQSRTLADTEAFF. CDR3 sequence (DNA): TGCGCCAGCAGCCAATCGAGGACATTGGCGGACACTGAAGCTTTCTTT.